The 11 T cell receptor beta chains below come from one sample, sequenced in a study of beta chain features in type 1 diabetes. Since all of the isolated RNA was reverse transcribed, expressed TCRB transcripts were what got sequenced. Sequenced by immunoSEQ multiplex PCR; TCRdb stores in-frame clones only, minus some. There are about 410,000 clones in the sample; approximately 15% occur only once, and about 0.04% lies in the top ten. The sequencing sample was made of naive CD4+ T cells from blood. The source of these receptors is a man aged 25 to 40 in good health.

This clone was counted between two and nine times. V and J are TRBV30 and TRBJ2-5; D possibly corresponds to TRBD2 (5 bases). This CDR3 has 14 residues. Germline values: CDR1 GTSNPN, CDR2 SVGIG (reference sequence). Trimming removed 0 bases at V and 2 bases at J, with 10 bases between. As DNA, the CDR3 is TGTGCCTGGAGTGTACGGTGGACTCAAGAGACCCAGTACTTC. This sequence encodes CAWSVRWTQETQYF. Complete variable domain (other parts from reference TRBV30 and TRBJ2-5): SQTIHQWPATLVQPVGSPLSLECTVEGTSNPNLYWYRQAAGRGLQLLFYSVGIGQISSEVPQNLSASRPQDRQFILSSKKLLLSDSGFYLCAWSVRWTQETQYFGPGTRLLVL.

The chain uses TRBV2 and TRBJ2-6; D might be TRBD1 (6 bases). Germline V gene lookup returns CDR1 SNHLY and CDR2 FYNNEI. The V end lost 8 bases, the J end lost 0 bases, and 11 bases lay between the germline ends. This CDR3 has 15 amino acids. Here the CDR3 reads CASGMDSSGANVLTF. In DNA, the CDR3 is TGTGCCAGCGGGATGGACAGCTCTGGGGCCAACGTCCTGACTTTC. Full variable domain (rest looked up from reference TRBV2 and TRBJ2-6): EPEVTQTPSHQVTQMGQEVILRCVPISNHLYFYWYRQILGQKVEFLVSFYNNEISEKSEIFDDQFSVERPDGSNFTLKIRSTKLEDSAMYFCASGMDSSGANVLTFGAGSRLTVL.

The CDR3 sequence is CASSDWTGGIYEQYV. CDR3 DNA: TGTGCCAGCAGCGATTGGACAGGCGGCATTTACGAGCAGTACGTC. The chain has TRBV7-9 and TRBJ2-7; 7 bases agree with TRBD1. The V and J ends lost 5 bases and 4 bases, in that order; junction bases with no gene match: 11. Germline-derived CDR1 and CDR2 are SEHNR and FQNEAQ (reference sequence). This CDR3 region has 15 residues.

Concerning this clone: The sample contains more than one DNA sequence encoding this CDR3. The chain carries TRBV2 and TRBJ2-5; 10 bases fit TRBD2. V lost 1 base to trimming and J lost 4 bases; unmatched junction nucleotides: 3. This CDR3 is built from 15 residues. Germline V gene sequence: CDR1 SNHLY, CDR2 FYNNEI. The DNA of the CDR3 is TGTGCCAGCAGTGAAGGGCTAGCGGGAGTAGAGACCCAGTACTTC. This gives the protein CASSEGLAGVETQYF.

The chain links TRBV7-3 to TRBJ2-2; 7 nucleotides agree with TRBD1. This CDR3 contains 14 residues. Germline CDR1 SGHTA, CDR2 FQGTGA. V shed 5 bases and J 3 bases; nucleotides not matched to a gene: 3. As DNA, the CDR3 is TGTGCCAGCAGCCCCGGACAGGACACCGGGGAGCTGTTTTTT. It codes for CASSPGQDTGELFF.

This clone came up a few times. V and J are TRBV27 and TRBJ2-1; no reliable D call. With 2 bases removed from V and 7 bases from J, the gap between germline ends came to 3 bases. Germline V CDR1 and CDR2: MNHEY, SMNVEV (reference sequence). The CDR3 sequence is 11 residues long. CDR3 in amino acids: CASSLSNEQFF. DNA of the CDR3: TGTGCCAGCAGTTTAAGTAATGAGCAGTTCTTC.

This chain joins TRBV5-4 and TRBJ2-1; D not certain. V lost 7 bases and J lost 5, with 10 bases in between. The CDR3 runs 12 residues. From germline, CDR1 is SGHNT and CDR2 YYREEE (reference sequence). CDR3 DNA sequence: TGTGCCAGCGGGTCTAGGGACAATGAGCAGTTCTTC. Translation gives CASGSRDNEQFF.

The chain employs TRBV25-1 and TRBJ1-2; unclear D gene. The CDR3 extends over 12 amino acids. The germline gives CDR1 MGHDK, CDR2 SYGVNS. V lost 8 bases to trimming and J lost 0 bases, with 7 bases between them. The CDR3 DNA follows: TGTGCCAGCGGCTCAGCTAACTATGGCTACACCTTC. Translating it yields CASGSANYGYTF.

J is TRBJ2-3 and V is TRBV2, with D hard to call. The CDR3 has 13 amino acids. Trimming stripped 5 bases from V and 4 bases from J, with 10 bases between. The germline CDR1 and CDR2 sequences are SNHLY and FYNNEI. Here the CDR3 reads CASSLDGPDTQYF. CDR3 DNA: TGTGCCAGCAGTCTGGACGGACCAGATACGCAGTATTTT.

This clone has a handful of counts. V gene TRBV7-2 combines with J gene TRBJ2-7, with D unclear. This CDR3 has 15 residues. Deletions cut 1 base from V and 3 bases from J, with 13 bases between. From germline, CDR1 is SGHTA and CDR2 FQGNSA. In nucleotides, the CDR3 is TGTGCCAGCAGCTTAGTAGTCCCCCGAGGCTACGAGCAGTACTTC. Translation gives CASSLVVPRGYEQYF.

The rearrangement uses TRBV9 and TRBJ2-7, with 8 nucleotides matching TRBD2. Germline loops: CDR1 SGDLS, CDR2 YYNGEE. The CDR3 has 14 amino acids. V lost 3 bases to trimming and J lost 9 bases; unmatched junction nucleotides: 11. The CDR3 DNA reads as TGTGCCAGCAGCGGTCAACTAGCGGCCGGGGTGCAGTACTTC. Its translation: CASSGQLAAGVQYF.